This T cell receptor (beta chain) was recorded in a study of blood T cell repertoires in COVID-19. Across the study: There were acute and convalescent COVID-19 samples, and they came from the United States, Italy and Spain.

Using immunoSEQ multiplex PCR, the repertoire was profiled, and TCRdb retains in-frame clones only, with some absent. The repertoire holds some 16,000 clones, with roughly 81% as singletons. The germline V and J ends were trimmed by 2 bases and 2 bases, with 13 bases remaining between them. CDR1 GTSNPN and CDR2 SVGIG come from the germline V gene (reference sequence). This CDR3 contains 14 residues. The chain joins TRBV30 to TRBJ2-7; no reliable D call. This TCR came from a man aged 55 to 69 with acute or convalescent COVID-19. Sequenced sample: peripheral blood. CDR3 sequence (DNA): TGTGCCTGGAGTTGGATAGCCTTACCCTACGAGCAGTACTTC. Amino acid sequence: CAWSWIALPYEQYF.